This T cell receptor (beta chain) was profiled in a study of persistence of HIV-infected CD4 T cells. Study summary: Up to roughly 180 mL blood was drawn at multiple time points; a couple of donors had single-time leukapheresis.

Study conclusions and caveats: Bulk TCR data could not be restricted to HIV-1-infected CMV-responding cells. CMV- and Gag-responding cells had lower TCRbeta richness than CD3/CD28-responding cells.

V lost 6 bases and J 2 bases, leaving 12 bases between the germline ends. Germline V gene lookup returns CDR1 MNHEY and CDR2 SMNVEV (reference sequence). The CDR3 loop spans 14 amino acids. Cells were stimulated nonspecifically with anti-CD3/anti-CD28 magnetic beads. Sorting selected CD4+ T cells upregulating both CD40 ligand and CD69. This was the immunoSEQ version 4 assay in survey mode. Measured with immunoSEQ multiplex PCR; TCRdb has only the in-frame clones, and not every one. The sample holds roughly 35,000 clones; roughly 90% are singletons and the top ten take approximately 1.3%. Worth noting for this clone: The antigen is unknown.

V and J are TRBV27 and TRBJ2-3, with D possibly matching TRBD2 (6 bases). The starting material was CD4+ T cells sorted from PBMCs after roughly 20-hour stimulation, obtained from a patient who received antiretroviral therapy. The receptor was derived from an adult man with HIV who was CMV-seropositive. CDR3 DNA sequence: TGTGCCAGCAGGGGACTCTACTACACAGATACGCAGTATTTT. This codes for CASRGLYYTDTQYF.